These T cell receptor beta chains were read from a single sample in a study of cytomegalovirus exposure and HLA in healthy donors. Profiling relied on immunoSEQ multiplex PCR, and the TCRdb table lists in-frame clones only, not all of them. Among around 100,000 clones listed, over 85% were seen once. Sequencing used PBMCs. These receptor sequences come from a woman aged 18-30 years in good health and CMV-seronegative. The CDR3 runs from the conserved cysteine through the conserved F or W. D genes are given only for firm matches. A clone size is listed for some rows: how often the clone was seen (once, few, many), or a class if it is expanded.

TRBV2	TRBJ1-1	.	.	TGTGCCAGCAGTGAAGTGGCAGACACTGAAGCTTTCTTT	CASSEVADTEAFF
TRBV6-5	TRBJ2-1	TRBD2	.	TGTGCCAGCAGCCGGCTAGCGGGAGATTACAATGAGCAGTTCTTC	CASSRLAGDYNEQFF
TRBV18	TRBJ1-5	TRBD1	.	TGTGCCAGCTCACTGGACAGGTCCAATCAGCCCCAGCATTTT	CASSLDRSNQPQHF
TRBV11-3	TRBJ2-6	TRBD1	.	TGTGCCAGCAGTTCCCATCGGGACAGGTCTAACTCTGGGGCCAACGTCCTGACTTTC	CASSSHRDRSNSGANVLTF
TRBV6-1	TRBJ2-4	.	.	TGTGCCAGCAGTGAATTGGCAGAATCTATTCAGTACTTC	CASSELAESIQYF
TRBV11-3	TRBJ2-3	.	.	TGTGCCAGCAGCCCCGGAGGGTTCACAGATACGCAGTATTTT	CASSPGGFTDTQYF
TRBV5-1	TRBJ2-5	.	.	TGCGCCAGCAGCTTGGCCGTCGGGTACGGAGGAGAGACCCAGTACTTC	CASSLAVGYGGETQYF
TRBV29-1	TRBJ2-5	TRBD2	.	TGCAGCGTTGTGGTAACTAGCGGACAAGAGACCCAGTACTTC	CSVVVTSGQETQYF
TRBV15	TRBJ1-2	TRBD1	.	TGTGCCACCAGCAGATCATCAGGGGGCCCGCCCTATGGCTACACCTTC	CATSRSSGGPPYGYTF
TRBV14	TRBJ2-5	.	.	TGTGCCAGCAGCCAAGGTAGCTGGGTTGAGGAGACCCAGTACTTC	CASSQGSWVEETQYF
TRBV7-9	TRBJ2-5	TRBD2	once	TGTGCCAGCAGCCCCAAGGCCCGACTAGCGGCTCTCCAAGAGACCCAGTACTTC	CASSPKARLAALQETQYF
TRBV4-1	TRBJ2-3	.	.	TGCGCCAGCAGCCAAGAACTAGTCACAGATACGCAGTATTTT	CASSQELVTDTQYF
TRBV29-1	TRBJ2-7	TRBD1	.	TGCAGCGTCGAGGACAGGGTCGGCTACGAGCAGTACTTC	CSVEDRVGYEQYF
TRBV7-6	TRBJ2-7	TRBD2	.	TGTGCCAGCAGCTCCCCGGGACTAGCGGGAGGGAGCTACGAGCAGTACTTC	CASSSPGLAGGSYEQYF
TRBV27	TRBJ1-1	.	once	TGTGCCAGCAGGCCAGGGGATAGAGGCACTGAAGCTTTCTTT	CASRPGDRGTEAFF
TRBV4-1	TRBJ2-7	TRBD2	once	TGCGCCAGCAGCCAAGTTTTAGCGGGGGGGGGCGAGCAGTACTTC	CASSQVLAGGGEQYF
TRBV9	TRBJ2-7	.	.	TGTGCCAGCAGCGGATTACAGGGAGTCAACGAGCAGTACTTC	CASSGLQGVNEQYF
TRBV2	TRBJ2-7	TRBD2	.	TGTGCCAGCAGTGGGGCCCGCGCGGGAGGGCAGTACTTC	CASSGARAGGQYF
TRBV29-1	TRBJ2-7	TRBD1	.	TGCAGCGTTCGGGACAGGGACTACGAGCAGTACTTC	CSVRDRDYEQYF
TRBV27	TRBJ2-3	.	.	TGTGCCAGCAGTTTTGGCAGCACAGATACGCAGTATTTT	CASSFGSTDTQYF
TRBV18	TRBJ1-1	.	.	TGTGCCAGCTCACCAGGATCAGTGGGCCTATTT	CASSPGSVGLF
TRBV19	TRBJ1-2	.	.	TGTGCCAGTAGTCTCACCTCTAGGTGGCCGGCTAACTATGGCTACACCTTC	CASSLTSRWPANYGYTF
TRBV12-5	TRBJ2-1	.	.	TGTGCTAGTGGTTTCCACCGCGGGACAGAGCCAAACAATGAGCAGTTCTTC	CASGFHRGTEPNNEQFF
TRBV18	TRBJ1-5	.	once	TGTGCCAGCTCACGCGCTTCTAGCAATCAGCCCCAGCATTTT	CASSRASSNQPQHF
TRBV4-1	TRBJ2-3	.	.	TGCGCCAGCAGCCCACTAGCAAAATCAGATACGCAGTATTTT	CASSPLAKSDTQYF
TRBV9	TRBJ1-1	.	.	TGTGCCAGCAGCGTGGGGGTGGGGGCGAGCACTGAAGCTTTCTTT	CASSVGVGASTEAFF
TRBV28	TRBJ1-5	.	.	TGTGCCAGCAGCCGGGGGATGATATGGGCACCCAATCAGCCCCAGCATTTT	CASSRGMIWAPNQPQHF
TRBV19	TRBJ2-7	.	.	TGTGCCACCTCAAACCTGCAAGAGTACGAGCAGTACTTC	CATSNLQEYEQYF
TRBV9	TRBJ2-5	TRBD2	.	TGTGCCAGCAGCCATCCCCTACAGACTAGCGGGAGAAATGGGGTCCAAGAGACCCAGTACTTC	CASSHPLQTSGRNGVQETQYF
TRBV5-1	TRBJ2-5	.	once	TGCGCCAGCAGCTCGACAGGGACTAGAGAGACCCAGTACTTC	CASSSTGTRETQYF
TRBV27	TRBJ2-3	TRBD2	.	TGTGCCAGCACTACTGGGGGGGAAACAGATACGCAGTATTTT	CASTTGGETDTQYF
TRBV7-2	TRBJ1-1	.	.	TGTGCCAGCAGCTTGAGGAGCCCTGAAGCTTTCTTT	CASSLRSPEAFF
TRBV6-1	TRBJ1-5	.	.	TGTGCCAGCAGTGAAGCCTCGGCGGGTTTGGGGCAGCCCCAGCATTTT	CASSEASAGLGQPQHF
TRBV2	TRBJ2-6	TRBD1	.	TGTGCCAGCAGGACAGGACAGGGGCTATCTGGGGCCAACGTCCTGACTTTC	CASRTGQGLSGANVLTF
TRBV4-2	TRBJ2-7	TRBD2	.	TGTGCCAGCTCCCCTCTTATGGGGGGAGCGGGGGGGCTTGGCGAGCAGTACTTC	CASSPLMGGAGGLGEQYF
TRBV19	TRBJ1-2	.	once	TGTGCCAGTAGTATCCGGGGGGAGGTCTATGGCTACACCTTC	CASSIRGEVYGYTF
TRBV7-2	TRBJ2-7	TRBD2	.	TGTGCCAGCAGCTTAGCGAGCGGGGGGCAATACGAGCAGTACTTC	CASSLASGGQYEQYF
TRBV6-6	TRBJ1-5	.	.	TGTGCCAGCAGGCAAAACAGGGGCAATCAGCCCCAGCATTTT	CASRQNRGNQPQHF
TRBV6-1	TRBJ2-5	TRBD2	once	TGTGCCAGCAGTGAAGATCGGGCGGGAGGGATTGAGACCCAGTACTTC	CASSEDRAGGIETQYF
TRBV28	TRBJ1-2	.	.	TGTGCCAGCAGTTTCCCCTCCTTGGGGACGGGGGGCGCGAGGGGCTACACCTTC	CASSFPSLGTGGARGYTF
TRBV19	TRBJ1-1	.	.	TGTGCCAGTAGCGACAGCCTGAACACTGAAGCTTTCTTT	CASSDSLNTEAFF
TRBV29-1	TRBJ2-7	.	.	TGCAGCGTTGTAAAGGGGCCCTTCTACGAGCAGTACTTC	CSVVKGPFYEQYF
TRBV4-2	TRBJ2-5	.	.	TGTGCCAGCAGCCAAGACCTCGACAGCAAAGAGACCCAGTACTTC	CASSQDLDSKETQYF
TRBV7-7	TRBJ2-5	.	.	TGTGCTAGCAGCCCTACAGGGCATCGGGAGACCCAGTACTTC	CASSPTGHRETQYF
TRBV6-5	TRBJ1-5	.	few	TGTGCCTCGGCCGGACAGCCAAATCAGCCCCAGCATTTT	CASAGQPNQPQHF
TRBV7-9	TRBJ2-7	TRBD2	.	TGTGCCAGCAGCTTAGAACTAGCGGGAGGGCTCTACGAGCAGTACTTC	CASSLELAGGLYEQYF
TRBV6-4	TRBJ2-1	.	.	TGTGCCAGCAAACCCCCGGGACTTGACATTACCTACAATGAGCAGTTCTTC	CASKPPGLDITYNEQFF
TRBV10-2	TRBJ2-7	TRBD2	.	TGCGCCAGCAGTGAGTCGGGCCCTAGCGGGTCCTACGAGCAGTACTTC	CASSESGPSGSYEQYF
TRBV6-1	TRBJ1-1	.	.	TGTGCCAGCAGTGAAGCGCCGCGGACTGGGAAAGCTTTCTTT	CASSEAPRTGKAFF
TRBV7-9	TRBJ1-5	.	.	TGTGCCAGCAGCCCAAGAGGAGGGCTTGGGCAGCCCCAGCATTTT	CASSPRGGLGQPQHF
TRBV6-1	TRBJ1-1	TRBD1	.	TGTGCCAGCAGACCGACAGGGGGTTTCGCTGAAGCTTTCTTT	CASRPTGGFAEAFF
TRBV6-5	TRBJ1-1	TRBD1	.	TGTGCCAGCAACAAACAGGGGAGTACTGAAGCTTTCTTT	CASNKQGSTEAFF
TRBV15	TRBJ2-1	.	once	TGTGCCACCAGCAGAGATAAAGAGGCGGCGGCGCAGTTCTTC	CATSRDKEAAAQFF
TRBV10-1	TRBJ1-6	.	.	TGCGCCAGCAGTGAGACGGAAAACAGACGAGCCAATTACAGCAATTCACCCCTCCACTTT	CASSETENRRANYSNSPLHF
TRBV29-1	TRBJ2-7	TRBD2	.	TGCAGCGCTACGGGACTAGCGGGAGGAGGAGGGTACGAGCAGTACTTC	CSATGLAGGGGYEQYF
TRBV6-5	TRBJ2-5	.	.	TGTGCCAGCAGTTACGGAGAGCGAGAGACCCAGTACTTC	CASSYGERETQYF
TRBV27	TRBJ2-3	TRBD2	.	TGTGCCAGCAGCCTACCTAGCGGGACAACAGATACGCAGTATTTT	CASSLPSGTTDTQYF
TRBV9	TRBJ1-1	.	.	TGTGCCAGCAGCGAAGACAGCCTGAACACTGAAGCTTTCTTT	CASSEDSLNTEAFF
TRBV30	TRBJ1-5	.	.	TGTGCCTGGGGGGCCGATCGGAGTTTT	CAWGADRSF